Listed below are T cell receptor beta chains from one sample, sequenced in a study of blood T cell repertoires in COVID-19. Using immunoSEQ multiplex PCR, the repertoire was profiled, and TCRdb retains in-frame clones only, with some absent. The sample holds 110,000 to 150,000 clones, around nine tenths seen once. Material for sequencing was peripheral blood. The receptors come from a human donor in a cohort sampled during active COVID-19. Both conserved end residues are part of each CDR3. D genes are given only for firm matches. A row's size may be missing; if present it is once, few, many or a size class.

>TRBV27|TRBJ2-7|NA|NA
TGTGCCAGCAGCTTGACAGCAACCTACGAGCAGTACTTC
CASSLTATYEQYF
>TRBV28|TRBJ2-3|NA|once
TGTGCCAGCAGTCCCCCTCCTAACACAGATACGCAGTATTTT
CASSPPPNTDTQYF
>TRBV29-1|TRBJ1-1|NA|NA
TGCAGCGTACCGGGGGGCTCGGACACTGAAGCTTTCTTT
CSVPGGSDTEAFF
>TRBV6-1|TRBJ1-2|NA|NA
TGTGCCAGCAGTGAAGGCACGGGGAACTATGGCTACACCTTC
CASSEGTGNYGYTF
>TRBV7-9|TRBJ2-7|NA|NA
TGTGCCAGCAGCTTAGGTTTCCCAGGGCCCAGCTACGAGCAGTACTTC
CASSLGFPGPSYEQYF
>TRBV3-1/TRBV3-2|TRBJ2-6|NA|NA
TGTGCCAGCAGCCAAGATGGAGGGCCCAACGTCCTGACTTTC
CASSQDGGPNVLTF
>TRBV7-3|TRBJ2-1|TRBD2|once
TGTGCCAGCAGCTCCGGGGGGGTCAATGAGCAGTTCTTC
CASSSGGVNEQFF
>TRBV27|TRBJ2-6|NA|NA
TGTGCCAGCAGTTTCTGGCGGGCGGGCCTGGGTCAAGCGCGCTCTGGGGCCAACGTCCTGACTTTC
CASSFWRAGLGQARSGANVLTF
>TRBV28|TRBJ1-2|TRBD1|NA
TGTGCCAGCAGTTTCAAATCGGGACAGGGCCTCAACTATGGCTACACCTTC
CASSFKSGQGLNYGYTF
>TRBV2|TRBJ2-3|TRBD2|NA
TGTGCCAGCACCGCCCCGCCGGGACTAAATACGCAGTATTTT
CASTAPPGLNTQYF
>TRBV30|TRBJ2-7|NA|NA
TGTGCCTGGAGTGTAGGGGGAGGGTCCTACGAGCAGTACTTC
CAWSVGGGSYEQYF
>TRBV2|TRBJ1-1|NA|NA
TGTGCCAGCAGTGGGGACACCTTGAACACTGAAGCTTTCTTT
CASSGDTLNTEAFF
>TRBV7-8|TRBJ2-3|TRBD2|NA
TGTGCCAGCAGCCCCAGCGGGGGGGCCTATGATACGCAGTATTTT
CASSPSGGAYDTQYF
>TRBV19|TRBJ2-2|NA|NA
TGTGCCAGTAGTCTGGGTAGGGGCAAGGGAATGACCGGGGAGCTGTTTTTT
CASSLGRGKGMTGELFF
>TRBV5-1|TRBJ2-3|TRBD2|NA
TGCGCCAGCAGCCCGCTTGAGCGGGGGGTGGATACGCAGTATTTT
CASSPLERGVDTQYF
>TRBV30|TRBJ1-1|NA|NA
TGTGCCTGGAGTGACGGTCTGAACACTGAAGCTTTCTTT
CAWSDGLNTEAFF
>TRBV5-6|TRBJ2-5|TRBD1|NA
TGTGCCAGCAGCACTGGACAGGGAGGTTCCCAGTACTTC
CASSTGQGGSQYF
>TRBV18|TRBJ2-7|NA|NA
TGTGCCAGCTCCCCTGGGAGGATGGGGAACTCCTACGAGCAGTACTTC
CASSPGRMGNSYEQYF
>TRBV5-4|TRBJ2-7|NA|once
TGTGCCAGCAGCTACACAACTAGTGAGCAGTACTTC
CASSYTTSEQYF
>TRBV7-3|TRBJ1-1|TRBD1|NA
TGTGCCAGCAGCCCGGACAGGGGTTCGGCTGAAGCTTTCTTT
CASSPDRGSAEAFF
>TRBV28|TRBJ1-2|TRBD1|few
TGTGCCGCCCAGGGGGCCTCTACTAACTATGGCTACACCTTC
CAAQGASTNYGYTF
>TRBV25-1|TRBJ2-7|TRBD1|once
TGTGCCAGCACCCGGACAGGGAGCTCCTACGAGCAGTACTTC
CASTRTGSSYEQYF
>TRBV7-9|TRBJ2-4|TRBD1|NA
TGTGCCAGCAGCGGAACCGGGACAGGCGTGTCTACCCACATGGACATTCAGTACTTC
CASSGTGTGVSTHMDIQYF
>TRBV2|TRBJ2-3|TRBD2|NA
TGTGCCAGCAGAACCGGGACTAGCGGGGGGGTAAGCACAGATACGCAGTATTTT
CASRTGTSGGVSTDTQYF
>TRBV18|TRBJ2-1|TRBD2|NA
TGTGCCAGCTCACCGGTCCCTAGCGGGGGTAGGGATGAGCAGTTCTTC
CASSPVPSGGRDEQFF
>TRBV18|TRBJ1-2|TRBD1|NA
TGTGCCAGCTCACCCCTCGGTGGGACAGGGGTACATGGCTACACCTTC
CASSPLGGTGVHGYTF
>TRBV28|TRBJ1-1|NA|NA
TGTGCCAGCAGCCGAACAGGGCCTTTGAACACTGAAGCTTTCTTT
CASSRTGPLNTEAFF
>TRBV5-6|TRBJ2-7|NA|NA
TGTGCCAGCAGCTCGCTAGACGAGAGCCTCTACGAGCAGTACTTC
CASSSLDESLYEQYF
>TRBV15|TRBJ1-6|TRBD1|NA
TGTGCCACCAGCAGAGATGGACAGGGTAATTCACCCCTCCACTTT
CATSRDGQGNSPLHF
>TRBV3-1/TRBV3-2|TRBJ1-1|NA|NA
TGTGCCAGCAGCCAAGAGGGGCGGGGGTCAGCTTTCTTT
CASSQEGRGSAFF
>TRBV7-2|TRBJ2-7|TRBD2|once
TGTGCCAGCAGCTTGGGACTAGCGGCAAACGAGCAGTACTTC
CASSLGLAANEQYF
>TRBV6-5|TRBJ2-1|TRBD2|NA
TGTGCCAGCAGTTACTCCCCAGCGGGAGCCTATGAGCAGTTCTTC
CASSYSPAGAYEQFF
>TRBV19|TRBJ2-3|TRBD2|once
TGTGCCAGTAGTCTCATAGCGGGTGGCACAGATACGCAGTATTTT
CASSLIAGGTDTQYF
>TRBV28|TRBJ2-2|NA|NA
TGTGCCAGCGGGAGGACTAACACCGGGGAGCTGTTTTTT
CASGRTNTGELFF
>TRBV12-3/TRBV12-4|TRBJ2-1|NA|NA
TGTGCCAGCAGCCTCGGAAGGGGTGAGCAGTTCTTC
CASSLGRGEQFF
>TRBV27|TRBJ2-7|NA|NA
TGTGCCAGCAGTCCAGTAGGGGGGGGACGACCCTACGAGCAGTACTTC
CASSPVGGGRPYEQYF
>TRBV28|TRBJ1-6|NA|NA
TGTGCCAGCAGTCCTGGACAGCCGACTCCCTCACCCCTCCACTTT
CASSPGQPTPSPLHF
>TRBV12-5|TRBJ2-1|NA|NA
TGTGCTAGTGGTTTGGTGAACAGCCCGGCAAGCGAGCAGTTCTTC
CASGLVNSPASEQFF
>TRBV7-9|TRBJ2-1|TRBD2|NA
TGTGCCAGCAGCCCCGGAGGCGGGGGGGCTTGGAATGAGCAGTTCTTC
CASSPGGGGAWNEQFF
>TRBV29-1|TRBJ2-3|TRBD2|NA
TGCAGCGTTGAAGGGGGAGGACTAGCGAGCACAGATACGCAGTATTTT
CSVEGGGLASTDTQYF
>TRBV7-2|TRBJ1-1|NA|NA
TGTGCCAGCAGCTTGGGGGGGGGCAGGAACACTGAAGCTTTCTTT
CASSLGGGRNTEAFF
>TRBV5-1|TRBJ2-3|TRBD2|NA
TGCGCCAGCAGCTTGGTACTAGCGGGGGGCGCAGATACGCAGTATTTT
CASSLVLAGGADTQYF
>TRBV7-9|TRBJ2-2|NA|NA
TGTGCCAGCAGTTACCGACTGGGGGCCGTCGCCGGGGAGCTGTTTTTT
CASSYRLGAVAGELFF
>TRBV9|TRBJ2-3|NA|NA
TGTGCCAGCAGCGAATCGGGACTCCGCACAGATACGCAGTATTTT
CASSESGLRTDTQYF
>TRBV4-1|TRBJ2-5|TRBD1|NA
TGCGCCAGCAGCCCCGAGGGGGCAGAAGAGACCCAGTACTTC
CASSPEGAEETQYF
>TRBV2|TRBJ1-4|NA|NA
TGTGCCAGCAGCCGACCCGGGAATAGGGAAAAACTGTTTTTT
CASSRPGNREKLFF